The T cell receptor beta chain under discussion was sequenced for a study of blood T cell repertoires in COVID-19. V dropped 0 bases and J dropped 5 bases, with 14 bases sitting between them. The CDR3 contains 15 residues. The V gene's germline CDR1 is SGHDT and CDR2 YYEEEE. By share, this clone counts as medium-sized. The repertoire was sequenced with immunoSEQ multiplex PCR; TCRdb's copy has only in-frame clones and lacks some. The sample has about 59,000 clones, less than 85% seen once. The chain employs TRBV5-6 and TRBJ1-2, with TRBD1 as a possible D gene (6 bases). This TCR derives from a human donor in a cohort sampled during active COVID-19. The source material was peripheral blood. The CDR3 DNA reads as TGTGCCAGCAGCTTGGGGGACACCGACCTTTATGGCTACACCTTC. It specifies CASSLGDTDLYGYTF.